Described below is a single T cell receptor (beta chain) sequence and its context. Its specific antigen is unknown. Base quality data are lacking; no much larger clone is found one base away. The sample is drawn from a study of T cell responses to AZD1222 COVID-19 vaccine (dated by TCRdb to the early 2020s). Notes on the research overall: TCR sequencing was performed for about 250 trial participants, of whom 200 to 220 were given two doses of AZD1222 and around 26 were given two doses of MenACWY control vaccine. Enrollment into the trials was organized by age into subgroups of 18-55, 56-69 and 70-plus years, and those subgroups contained roughly 160, 29 and 62 TCR-sequenced participants, respectively. Points the paper makes about the study in general: CD4 TCRs associated with the vaccine covered the entire spike protein, and the dominant responses were in regions 160-218 and 743-854. Reportedly, almost half of the unique spike-specific TCRs recognized epitopes lying outside the regions that are mutated in the B.1.351 and B.1.1.7 variants. Spike-specific TCR breadth and depth rose significantly after two AZD1222 doses compared with day 0 and with MenACWY recipients. In the small 56-69-year group, the increase in depth fell short of significance, most likely because of low power. Because no samples from the day 14 peak response were available, repertoires could be characterized only after the peak T cell response. Most participants were white British and females outnumbered males, and the authors suggested that clonal diversity may have been underestimated. Conclusions about previously exposed vaccinees are limited because only 5 or 6 AZD1222 recipients were SARS-CoV-2 seropositive at baseline.

The time point label corresponds to: about 28 days (+/-7) after the second vaccine dose. AZD1222 recipients whose second dose came at about 4 weeks and those whose second dose came at about 12 weeks were combined into one group, since spike-specific TCR depth and breadth did not differ between the two schedules. Vaccinee samples were obtained from the UK trials COV001 and COV002, which included a single-blind randomized controlled phase 2/3 trial of AZD1222 (ChAdOx1 nCoV-19) in healthy adults. For TCRbeta chain sequencing, PBMC samples were collected from trial participants at day 0 and at day 28 after the second dose. The CDR3 regions of human TCRbeta chains were subjected to immunosequencing. Regarding the original processing steps: TCRs in the repertoires were compared against a reference library of SARS-CoV-2-specific TCRs that had been generated with the MIRA antigen-specificity platform. Breadth was defined as the fraction of unique TCRs that were SARS-CoV-2-associated, and depth was defined as the fraction of total T cells that were SARS-CoV-2-associated. Using the MIRA data, every spike-specific TCR was mapped to the spike region that the TCR reacted to and assigned to either a CD4 or a CD8 class. Log10-transformed breadth and depth values were compared by one-way ANOVA with Sidak's multiple comparisons tests. Entries here come from immuneACCESS through TCRdb and include only in-frame sequences with V and J called. Some clones fail to appear in such tables; in the studies checked, an unresolved V gene covers under half of the shortfall, and the cause of the remainder is unknown. The DNA was the basis for D and trimming; V, J and clone size are from that table. Within this sample are 150,000 to 200,000 clones, with about 91% of them counted one time only. The ten most abundant clones make up 1.1% of the sample.

The CDR3 covers 15 residues, taking in both the cysteine and the phenylalanine. Only the CDR3 part of the read is kept: 45 bases, read in frame from the first base. From a lookup of the germline V gene (reference sequence), CDR1 and CDR2 are SGHNT and YYREEE. Trimming accounts for 4 bases at V and 6 bases at J, while the number of junction bases matched to no gene is 6. The V and J segments used are TRBV5-4 and TRBJ2-3; 12 bases in the junction line up with TRBD2. The clonotype was recovered from an adult who received the AZD1222 COVID-19 vaccine. The sequencing used peripheral blood, collected 28 days after the second AZD1222 dose. The CDR3 corresponds to CASSLWTSGEDTQYF. The sequence in DNA is TGTGCCAGCAGCCTGTGGACTAGCGGGGAGGATACGCAGTATTTT.